This T cell receptor beta chain was identified during a study of blood T cell repertoires in COVID-19. The authors' processing: Estimation of nucleated cell counts was performed using reference gene primer amplification. This table comes from immunoSEQ multiplex PCR, and its TCRdb copy is limited to in-frame clones, with some not included. V, J and clone size are taken as reported in that table, and D and trimming were inferred from the DNA itself. The sample yields around 70,000 clones, roughly 70% seen once. The CDR3 contains 16 residues. Trimming removed 1 base from V and 1 base from J, with 13 bases in between. Germline V CDR1 and CDR2: MNHEY, SMNVEV (reference sequence).

Sample: peripheral blood. The clonotype originates from a man in his sixties or seventies with acute or convalescent COVID-19. V is TRBV27 and J is TRBJ1-1, with a possible D match to TRBD1 (5 bases). The CDR3 reads CASSLWGRAQNTEAFF. DNA of the CDR3: TGTGCCAGCAGTTTATGGGGGAGGGCCCAGAACACTGAAGCTTTCTTT.